The next 25 T cell receptor beta chains were all read from a single sample in a study of blood T cell repertoires in COVID-19. Clones were sequenced by immunoSEQ multiplex PCR, and TCRdb holds only the in-frame ones, with some missing. The data contain 90,000 or so clones, roughly 84% of them singletons. Sequenced sample: peripheral blood. The receptor source for this set is a man in his sixties with acute or convalescent COVID-19.

The J gene is TRBJ2-5, the V gene TRBV5-4, with 14 bases aligning to TRBD2. The length of the CDR3 is 16 residues. J was trimmed by 5 bases and V by 1 base; bases with no gene match: 4. Germline V gives CDR1 SGHNT, CDR2 YYREEE (reference sequence). As DNA, the CDR3 is TGTGCCAGCAGCTTGAGGACTAGCGGGGGGAGGGAGACCCAGTACTTC. Encoded protein: CASSLRTSGGRETQYF. Filled out from reference TRBV5-4 and TRBJ2-5, the complete variable domain reads ETGVTQSPTHLIKTRGQQVTLRCSSQSGHNTVSWYQQALGQGPQFIFQYYREEENGRGNFPPRFSGLQFPNYSSELNVNALELDDSALYLCASSLRTSGGRETQYFGPGTRLLVL.

The J gene is TRBJ2-5, the V gene TRBV14; D gene uncertain. The germline CDR1 and CDR2 sequences are SGHDN and FVKESK. The CDR3 is 12 residues long. V lost 2 bases and J 4 bases, leaving 5 bases between the germline ends. The CDR3 DNA reads TGTGCCAGCAGCCAAACCGGAGAGACCCAGTACTTC. Translating gives CASSQTGETQYF.

This clone was seen just once. This rearrangement joins TRBV9 to TRBJ1-2; 8 bases map to TRBD1. With V trimmed by 2 bases and J by 4 bases, 10 bases remained unmatched. This CDR3 spans 16 amino acids. Germline V gene data show CDR1 as SGDLS and CDR2 as YYNGEE. Written as DNA, the CDR3 is TGTGCCAGCAGCGTGACCGGGACAGGACTTGGCTATGGCTACACCTTC. This translates into CASSVTGTGLGYGYTF.

This sequence joins TRBV12-3 or TRBV12-4 and TRBJ1-1; D remains ambiguous. V lost 2 bases, J lost 4 bases, and 8 bases lay in between. This CDR3 comprises 13 residues. CDR3 in DNA: TGTGCCAGCAGTTTATCAGGCTTCACTGAAGCTTTCTTT. Protein sequence: CASSLSGFTEAFF.

The chain recombines TRBV7-2 with TRBJ1-5, with a weak D call TRBD1 (6 bases). The CDR3 length is 15 residues. The germline gives CDR1 SGHTA, CDR2 FQGNSA. V dropped 5 bases and J dropped 2 bases, with 13 bases sitting between them. The CDR3 DNA sequence: TGTGCCAGCAGCAAACAGGGTACTGGCAATCAGCCCCAGCATTTT. Translating it yields CASSKQGTGNQPQHF. The full variable domain, in which reference TRBV7-2 and TRBJ1-5 provide the parts outside the CDR3, is GAGVSQSPSNKVTEKGKDVELRCDPISGHTALYWYRQSLGQGLEFLIYFQGNSAPDKSGLPSDRFSAERTGGSVSTLTIQRTQQEDSAVYLCASSKQGTGNQPQHFGDGTRLSIL.

This clone occurred once. The rearrangement links TRBV7-3 to TRBJ2-1; 10 bases align to TRBD2. The CDR3 consists of 15 residues. V was clipped by 8 bases and J by 7 bases; unmatched bases: 11. Germline V gene data show CDR1 as SGHTA and CDR2 as FQGTGA. Here the CDR3 DNA reads TGTGCCAGCGGTTCACAACTAGCGGGGCCTAATGAGCAGTTCTTC. Translated: CASGSQLAGPNEQFF.

The rearrangement joins TRBV5-1 to TRBJ1-1; 9 nucleotides line up with TRBD1. Unmatched junction bases numbered 10, after V lost 2 bases and J lost 5 bases. Germline V CDR1 and CDR2: SGHRS, YFSETQ. CDR3 length: 16 residues. DNA of the CDR3: TGCGCCAGCAGCTTATGGGGGACAGGGCTTGGGACTGAAGCTTTCTTT. Protein: CASSLWGTGLGTEAFF.

The V call is TRBV3-1 (or the pseudogene TRBV3-2), the J call TRBJ1-6, with D unresolved. Trimming took 0 bases from V and 2 from J, leaving 8 bases between them. Germline values: CDR1 LGHDT, CDR2 YNNKEL (reference sequence). This CDR3 region has 16 residues. The DNA of the CDR3 is TGTGCCAGCAGCCAAGATGGGCCAGCCTATAATTCACCCCTCCACTTT. Translating gives CASSQDGPAYNSPLHF.

The V call is TRBV28, the J call TRBJ1-2; D gene uncertain. The length of the CDR3 is 14 residues. In germline, CDR1 is MDHEN, CDR2 SYDVKM. V lost 3 bases, J lost 5 bases, and 13 bases lay in between. CDR3 sequence: CASSFFAGAYGYTF. As DNA, the CDR3 is TGTGCCAGCAGTTTCTTTGCGGGAGCATATGGCTACACCTTC.

The CDR3 region has the DNA TGTGCCAGCAGTTTAAGGGGTGACACTGAAGCTTTCTTT. This sequence encodes CASSLRGDTEAFF. This sequence joins TRBV12-3 or TRBV12-4 and TRBJ1-1; D perhaps matches TRBD1 (5 bases). The CDR3 spans 13 residues. V dropped 2 bases and J dropped 3 bases, with 7 bases sitting between them.

The chain carries TRBV6-4 and TRBJ1-1; 9 bases map to TRBD1. The CDR3 is made up of 16 amino acids. Germline V lookup: CDR1 MRHNA, CDR2 SNTAGT. With 5 bases clipped from V and 0 bases from J, the junction kept 7 bases outside the gene matches. As DNA, the CDR3 is TGTGCCAGCAGTCCCGATGGGGACAGGGTGAACACTGAAGCTTTCTTT. It codes for CASSPDGDRVNTEAFF.

The CDR3 nucleotides are TGTGCCAGTAGTATCACGGGACTCCTTTACAATGAGCAGTTCTTC. As protein: CASSITGLLYNEQFF. The rearrangement joins TRBV19 to TRBJ2-1, with D possibly matching TRBD2 (6 bases). Germline CDR1 and CDR2: LNHDA and SQIVND (reference sequence). V lost 3 bases and J 4 bases, leaving 13 bases between the germline ends. This CDR3 comprises 15 residues.

This chain connects TRBV5-1 to TRBJ1-5, with 7 positions matching TRBD1. CDR1 is SGHRS and CDR2 is YFSETQ in the germline V gene. V dropped 0 bases and J dropped 3; count of bases not matched to a gene: 3. This CDR3 comprises 15 residues. CDR3 sequence: CASSLGQGPNQPQHF. CDR3 coding DNA: TGCGCCAGCAGCTTGGGACAGGGACCCAATCAGCCCCAGCATTTT. The complete variable domain, with remaining parts taken from reference TRBV5-1 and TRBJ1-5, reads KAGVTQTPRYLIKTRGQQVTLSCSPISGHRSVSWYQQTPGQGLQFLFEYFSETQRNKGNFPGRFSGRQFSNSRSEMNVSTLELGDSALYLCASSLGQGPNQPQHFGDGTRLSIL.

To note about this clone: The junction and the germline gene differ at one end; a read error may be behind it. This chain links TRBV6-2 or TRBV6-3 with TRBJ2-5, with 11 bases that match TRBD2. Germline values: CDR1 MNHEY, CDR2 SVGEGT. This CDR3 is built from 12 residues. The CDR3: CASSTSGGPEDF. Written as DNA, the CDR3 is TGTGCCAGCAGCACTAGCGGGGGCCCCGAGGACTTC.

This chain links TRBV5-1 with TRBJ2-1, with TRBD1 as a possible D gene (6 bases). Trimming left V 0 bases short and J 7 bases short, with 11 bases between. There are 14 residues in the CDR3. Germline lookup yields CDR1 SGHRS and CDR2 YFSETQ. CDR3 sequence reads: CASSLVGAGNEQFF. The CDR3 DNA follows: TGCGCCAGCAGCTTGGTGGGGGCCGGAAATGAGCAGTTCTTC.

The V call is TRBV5-8, the J call TRBJ1-1, with D unclear. The CDR3 has 13 amino acids. Trimming shortened V by 2 bases and J by 3 bases, and 8 bases separated the two germline ends. From germline, CDR1 is SGHTS and CDR2 YDEGEE. CDR3 residues: CASSLQTYTEAFF. The CDR3 bases are TGTGCCAGCAGCTTACAGACGTACACTGAAGCTTTCTTT.

Note on this clone: One end of the junction varies from germline; a read error may be responsible. The CDR3 nucleotides are TGTGCCAGCAGCTTGTGGACAGGGGTGAAGACTGAAGCTTTCTTT. Its translation: CASSLWTGVKTEAFF. The chain combines TRBV5-6 with TRBJ1-1, with 9 bases fitting TRBD1. From germline, CDR1 is SGHDT and CDR2 YYEEEE. This CDR3 has 15 residues.

The J gene is TRBJ1-5, the V gene TRBV19, with TRBD1 as a possible D gene (6 bases). The CDR3 runs to 17 residues. The ends were cut back, 1 base at V and 8 bases at J, with 21 bases in the middle. Looked up from germline, CDR1 is LNHDA and CDR2 is SQIVND (reference sequence). CDR3 loop: CASSIGGTWGIMEPQHF. The CDR3 DNA sequence: TGTGCCAGTAGTATAGGGGGGACATGGGGAATAATGGAGCCCCAGCATTTT. Drawing the rest from reference TRBV19 and TRBJ1-5, the complete variable domain is DGGITQSPKYLFRKEGQNVTLSCEQNLNHDAMYWYRQDPGQGLRLIYYSQIVNDFQKGDIAEGYSVSREKKESFPLTVTSAQKNPTAFYLCASSIGGTWGIMEPQHFGDGTRLSIL.

This clone has a handful of counts. The rearrangement links TRBV9 to TRBJ1-2, with D perhaps TRBD1 (6 bases). Between the trimmed V and J ends, which lost 0 bases and 4 bases, there was a span of 13 bases. This CDR3 comprises 15 residues. CDR1 and CDR2 from the germline V gene are SGDLS and YYNGEE. CDR3 bases: TGTGCCAGCAGCGTAGATATACGACAGGCCTATGGCTACACCTTC. This encodes CASSVDIRQAYGYTF.

The chain combines TRBV7-2 with TRBJ2-7, with 8 nucleotides matching TRBD2. From germline, CDR1 is SGHTA and CDR2 FQGNSA. J gave up 5 bases and V 4 bases, and 10 bases lay outside the gene matches. The CDR3 extends over 15 amino acids. The CDR3 spells CASSSTTSVYDEQYF. The DNA of the CDR3 is TGTGCCAGCAGCTCTACGACTAGCGTCTACGACGAGCAGTACTTC.

The rearrangement links TRBV6-5 to TRBJ2-3, with 7 positions matching TRBD1. CDR3 size: 15 residues. V was pared by 6 bases and J by 2 bases, with 8 bases of the junction left unmatched. CDR1 and CDR2 from the germline V gene are MNHEY and SVGAGI. The CDR3 DNA sequence: TGTGCCAGCAGCCGGGACAGTTTTTTCACAGATACGCAGTATTTT. Translated, it gives CASSRDSFFTDTQYF.

The chain links TRBV5-4 to TRBJ1-2, with D possibly TRBD1 on 5 matching bases. Germline CDR1 reads SGHNT; CDR2 reads YYREEE (reference sequence). This CDR3 has 13 amino acids. With 4 bases removed from V and 1 base from J, the gap between germline ends came to 8 bases. This CDR3 is CASSVDNNYGYTF. CDR3 nucleotide sequence: TGTGCCAGCAGCGTGGACAATAACTATGGCTACACCTTC.

A few counts support this clone. The chain carries TRBV6-5 and TRBJ1-2; no clear D gene. Germline assignment: CDR1 MNHEY and CDR2 SVGAGI. The CDR3 totals 14 residues. Trimming cost V 2 bases and J 1 base, with 8 bases left between them. As DNA, the CDR3 is TGTGCCAGCAGTTACCGCACAATTAACTATGGCTACACCTTC. This sequence encodes CASSYRTINYGYTF.

The chain joins TRBV7-2 to TRBJ2-1; D ambiguous. Germline V gene sequence: CDR1 SGHTA, CDR2 FQGNSA. V was clipped by 1 base and J by 4 bases, with 5 bases between them. The CDR3 extends over 13 amino acids. The CDR3 loop reads CASSLDRYNEQFF. The CDR3 DNA reads TGTGCCAGCAGCTTAGACAGATACAATGAGCAGTTCTTC.

This rearrangement joins TRBV3-1 (or the pseudogene TRBV3-2) to TRBJ1-1; D gene ambiguous. Germline-derived CDR1 and CDR2 are LGHDT and YNNKEL (reference sequence). The CDR3 consists of 14 residues. The V end was cut by 0 bases, the J end by 11 bases, with 16 bases between. Written as DNA, the CDR3 is TGTGCCAGCAGCCAAGAATCCGAGCACCCCCGGGCTTTCTTT. It specifies CASSQESEHPRAFF.